These T cell receptor beta chains were read from a single sample in a study of cytomegalovirus exposure and HLA in healthy donors. Libraries were prepared by immunoSEQ multiplex PCR; TCRdb keeps only in-frame clonotypes and omits some of them. The table has roughly 77,000 clones, roughly two thirds seen once. Sequenced sample: PBMCs. These receptors were obtained from a woman aged 50 to 65 in good health and CMV-seropositive. The CDR3 runs from the conserved cysteine through the conserved F or W. The order of the fields is D gene, V gene, J gene, clone size, CDR3 protein, CDR3 DNA. The D gene is left open where the match is weak. Expanded clones are given a class, and other clones once, few, many or no size at all.

TRBD2	TRBV10-1	TRBJ2-5	NA	CASSVQRGGTQYF	TGCGCCAGCAGTGTCCAGCGCGGGGGGACCCAGTACTTC
NA	TRBV4-1	TRBJ1-1	NA	CASSRPGGEAFF	TGCGCCAGCAGCCGGCCCGGGGGGGAAGCTTTCTTT
NA	TRBV29-1	TRBJ2-2	NA	CSVDQGGTGELFF	TGCAGCGTTGACCAGGGAGGCACCGGGGAGCTGTTTTTT
TRBD1	TRBV11-2	TRBJ1-1	NA	CASSARQGGTEAFF	TGTGCCAGCAGCGCCCGACAGGGGGGTACTGAAGCTTTCTTT
TRBD1	TRBV5-4	TRBJ2-1	NA	CASSYHPGQADNEQFF	TGTGCCAGCAGCTACCACCCGGGACAGGCCGACAATGAGCAGTTCTTC
NA	TRBV7-7	TRBJ1-3	NA	CASSPGREVGNTIYF	TGTGCCAGCAGCCCCGGGAGGGAGGTTGGAAACACCATATATTTT
NA	TRBV18	TRBJ2-5	NA	CASSPPAVIGTQYF	TGTGCCAGCTCACCACCGGCAGTGATTGGGACCCAGTACTTC
TRBD2	TRBV5-1	TRBJ2-3	NA	CASRPGLGTDTQYF	TGCGCCAGCAGACCTGGACTAGGCACAGATACGCAGTATTTT
NA	TRBV6-4	TRBJ2-1	NA	CASSARDTTYNEQFF	TGTGCCAGCAGTGCGAGGGACACAACGTACAATGAGCAGTTCTTC
TRBD2	TRBV7-3	TRBJ2-1	NA	CASSSTAGGPVNEQFF	TGTGCCAGCAGCTCCACAGCGGGGGGGCCTGTCAATGAGCAGTTCTTC
NA	TRBV5-1	TRBJ2-7	NA	CASSLDYGEQYF	TGCGCCAGCAGCTTGGACTATGGCGAGCAGTACTTC
NA	TRBV7-7	TRBJ2-3	NA	CASSRATTSGADTQYF	TGTGCCAGCAGCCGAGCTACCACTTCAGGGGCAGATACGCAGTATTTT
NA	TRBV5-1	TRBJ2-1	NA	CASSFLAVHEQFF	TGCGCCAGCAGCTTCCTAGCAGTCCATGAGCAGTTCTTC
TRBD2	TRBV7-6	TRBJ2-1	few	CASSPRLAGGTNEQFF	TGTGCCAGCAGCCCGCGACTAGCGGGGGGGACAAATGAGCAGTTCTTC
NA	TRBV25-1	TRBJ2-7	NA	CASTAGYEPYF	TGTGCCAGCACTGCAGGGTACGAGCCGTACTTC
NA	TRBV5-1	TRBJ1-4	NA	CASSSPPGEKLFF	TGCGCCAGCAGCAGTCCCCCCGGTGAAAAACTGTTTTTT
NA	TRBV5-1	TRBJ1-1	NA	CASSSLQPGTEAFF	TGCGCCAGCAGCTCATTACAGCCCGGCACTGAAGCTTTCTTT
NA	TRBV14	TRBJ2-3	NA	CASQPPRAGSTDTQYF	TGTGCCAGCCAACCTCCTAGGGCGGGAAGCACAGATACGCAGTATTTT